This TCR beta chain is from a study of CD8 T cells in ankylosing spondylitis. Study-wide points: Characteristic of ankylosing spondylitis blood, it appeared, was a TCR beta motif comprising several highly homologous variants. Disease-linked clones proved CD8+ and comparatively uncommon in peripheral blood. Previously reported in reactive arthritis synovial fluid and blood were some of the motif variants. Reportedly, matched ankylosing spondylitis synovial fluid was significantly enriched for disease-linked clones.

CDR3 length: 15 residues. Germline V lookup: CDR1 MNHNS, CDR2 SASEGT. V trimming: 5 bases; J trimming: 6 bases; junction bases outside the gene matches: 6. For this clonotype: The antigen is not known.

TCR beta libraries were made by quantitative 5'-RACE with molecular barcodes. TCRdb called the 5' RACE reads again in MiXCR, with one record for every CDR3 protein. The repertoire has a few hundred thousand distinct CDR3 sequences, roughly 18% of them found once; the top ten carry over 1%. The J gene is TRBJ2-1, the V gene TRBV6-1, with 11 bases identical to TRBD2. The sequence was obtained from a male donor with ankylosing spondylitis. The sequenced sample was blood, either unsorted or a sorted T cell fraction (not recorded which). In nucleotides, the CDR3 is TGTGCCAGCAGTCAACTAGCGGGAGCGATCAATGAGCAGTTCTTC. Protein product: CASSQLAGAINEQFF.